The 17 T cell receptor beta chains given below trace back to one sample, sequenced in a study of PD-1 blockade in classical Hodgkin lymphoma. Produced via immunoSEQ multiplex PCR; TCRdb's table is partial and in-frame only. The data show about 43,000 clones, around three quarters seen once. Patients all relapsed after autologous stem cell transplantation, and there was variation in brentuximab vedotin exposure. Sequences were derived from peripheral blood mononuclear cells (PBMCs), sampled before the second cycle of nivolumab. Receptors were obtained from a human donor with classical Hodgkin lymphoma.

In DNA form, the CDR3 reads TGTGCCAGCAGTTTGCGCACCGGGGAGCTGTTTTTT. As protein: CASSLRTGELFF. The V call is TRBV27, the J call TRBJ2-2, with no clear D. CDR3 length: 12 residues. CDR1 is MNHEY and CDR2 is SMNVEV in the germline V gene (reference sequence). Trimming took off 3 bases at V and 4 bases at J, with 3 bases between the two ends.

The chain combines TRBV27 with TRBJ2-7, with D perhaps matching TRBD1 or TRBD2 (5 bases each). The germline V gene has CDR1 MNHEY and CDR2 SMNVEV (reference sequence). This CDR3 has 18 amino acids. V was cut by 5 bases and J by 0 bases, with 23 bases left in between. The DNA for the CDR3 is TGTGCCAGCAGTCGACCAACCGGTAGGGGACGAAACTCCTACGAGCAGTACTTC. It yields the protein CASSRPTGRGRNSYEQYF.

This clone has only one observation. The chain combines TRBV9 with TRBJ1-1, with D unresolved. Germline CDR1 reads SGDLS; CDR2 reads YYNGEE. This CDR3 is 14 amino acids long. V lost 0 bases and J lost 4, with 10 bases in between. The CDR3 here is CASSVVERATEAFF. CDR3 sequence (DNA): TGTGCCAGCAGCGTAGTGGAGAGGGCCACTGAAGCTTTCTTT.

The chain carries TRBV30 and TRBJ1-1; a weak D match, TRBD1 (5 bases). CDR1 GTSNPN and CDR2 SVGIG come from the germline V gene (reference sequence). The V gene lost 0 bases and the J gene lost 5 bases, with 7 bases spanning the gap. This CDR3 has 12 residues. The CDR3 here is CAWSVGGTEAFF. CDR3 in DNA: TGTGCCTGGAGTGTCGGGGGGACTGAAGCTTTCTTT.

This clone was observed a few times. The rearrangement links TRBV19 to TRBJ1-1; maybe TRBD1 (6 bases). V was trimmed by 3 bases and J by 4 bases, leaving 18 bases between them. The CDR3 contains 16 residues. Germline CDR1 is LNHDA and CDR2 is SQIVND (reference sequence). This chain's CDR3 is CASSIDETGAPTEAFF. CDR3 bases: TGTGCCAGTAGTATCGACGAGACAGGTGCCCCCACTGAAGCTTTCTTT.

The chain joins TRBV9 to TRBJ2-3; D is undetermined. Germline V gene data show CDR1 as SGDLS and CDR2 as YYNGEE. The length of the CDR3 is 15 residues. Trimming shortened V by 3 bases and J by 0 bases, and 11 bases separated the two germline ends. The CDR3 sequence is CASSADTISTDTQYF. Written as DNA, the CDR3 is TGTGCCAGCAGCGCCGACACCATTAGCACAGATACGCAGTATTTT.

The CDR3 DNA reads TGTGCCAGCAGCCCCCGTTATAGCTCCCCATGGGATGAGCAGTTCTTC. It encodes CASSPRYSSPWDEQFF. The rearrangement uses TRBV9 and TRBJ2-1, with D unresolved. The CDR3 runs to 16 residues. The V gene lost 4 bases and the J gene lost 8 bases, with 22 bases spanning the gap. Germline V CDR1 and CDR2: SGDLS, YYNGEE.

A note on this clone: Other DNA sequences within the sample encode an identical CDR3. This chain uses TRBV28 with TRBJ1-2, with TRBD1 as a possible D gene (6 bases). CDR1 is MDHEN, CDR2 SYDVKM, per germline. Trimming pared 6 bases from V and 2 bases from J, leaving 16 bases between. CDR3 length: 15 residues. The DNA of the CDR3 is TGTGCCAGCAGATCACCACAGGGTGTCAACTATGGCTACACCTTC. This translates into CASRSPQGVNYGYTF.

This clone was seen a few times. The chain employs TRBV13 and TRBJ1-3, with unresolved D. There are 13 residues in the CDR3. With 2 bases removed from V and 2 bases from J, the gap between germline ends came to 4 bases. The V gene's germline CDR1 is PRHDT and CDR2 FYEKMQ (reference sequence). The CDR3 here is CASSLFAGNTIYF. The DNA of the CDR3 is TGTGCCAGCAGCTTATTCGCTGGAAACACCATATATTTT.

CDR3 loop: CASSSSRSRYTF. The CDR3 DNA is TGTGCCAGCAGTTCCTCTCGTTCGCGTTACACCTTC. V usage is TRBV6-5 and J usage is TRBJ1-2, with unresolved D. The CDR3 extends over 12 amino acids. The V end was cut by 4 bases, the J end by 11 bases, with 14 bases between. Germline V gene lookup returns CDR1 MNHEY and CDR2 SVGAGI.

Only a few counts were recorded for this clone. The chain joins TRBV5-1 to TRBJ2-7; 7 bases fit TRBD2. V was clipped by 3 bases and J by 0 bases; unmatched bases: 6. CDR1 and CDR2 from the germline V gene are SGHRS and YFSETQ. The CDR3 covers 15 residues. The CDR3 protein is CASSSYGGTSYEQYF. DNA for the CDR3: TGCGCCAGCAGCTCCTACGGGGGGACCTCCTACGAGCAGTACTTC.

In DNA, the CDR3 is TGTGCCAGCAGCAGTGGGGGAGAAAAGACCCAGTACTTC. It encodes CASSSGGEKTQYF. The V and J genes are TRBV9 and TRBJ2-5; D assignment may be TRBD1 or TRBD2 (5 bases each). The CDR3 has 13 amino acids. CDR1 SGDLS and CDR2 YYNGEE come from the germline V gene. V was shortened by 4 bases and J by 6 bases, with 13 bases between the two germline ends.

The chain links TRBV6-1 to TRBJ2-7; TRBD2 is a possible D gene (6 bases). Per germline, CDR1 MNHNS and CDR2 SASEGT. The CDR3 length is 15 residues. Between the trimmed V and J ends, which lost 7 bases and 4 bases, there was a span of 20 bases. CDR3: CASIKSRDSIYEQYF. CDR3 bases: TGTGCCAGCATTAAAAGTCGGGACTCGATTTACGAGCAGTACTTC.

V is TRBV7-3 and J is TRBJ2-7, with TRBD1 matching over 7 bases. The CDR3 length is 17 residues. In germline, CDR1 is SGHTA, CDR2 FQGTGA. V was clipped by 3 bases and J by 1 base; unmatched bases: 12. In DNA form, the CDR3 reads TGTGCCAGCAGCTTTGTACAGGGGACAGACAAGTCCTACGAGCAGTACTTC. Amino acid sequence: CASSFVQGTDKSYEQYF. The entire variable domain, with the rest obtained from reference TRBV7-3 and TRBJ2-7, is as follows: GAGVSQTPSNKVTEKGKYVELRCDPISGHTALYWYRQSLGQGPEFLIYFQGTGAADDSGLPNDRFFAVRPEGSVSTLKIQRTERGDSAVYLCASSFVQGTDKSYEQYFGPGTRLTVT.

This clone was seen more than once but under ten times. The gene calls are TRBV5-4 and TRBJ2-5, with D unresolved. CDR1 is SGHNT, CDR2 YYREEE, per germline (reference sequence). The V and J ends lost 0 bases and 2 bases respectively, with 14 bases between them. This CDR3 is 16 amino acids long. The CDR3 coding sequence is TGTGCCAGCAGCTTGGGGGAAAGACTGCCGCAAGAGACCCAGTACTTC. It yields the protein CASSLGERLPQETQYF.

This sequence joins TRBV9 and TRBJ1-6, with D hard to call. Trimming stripped 5 bases from V and 10 bases from J, with 16 bases between. CDR3 size: 14 residues. CDR1 is SGDLS, CDR2 YYNGEE, per germline. The DNA of the CDR3 is TGTGCCAGCAGTCGCCGGGAATCCCAATCACCCCTCCACTTT. This gives the protein CASSRRESQSPLHF.

The J gene is TRBJ2-7, the V gene TRBV5-4; 9 nucleotides match TRBD1. With V trimmed by 0 bases and J by 5 bases, 6 bases remained unmatched. The CDR3 consists of 15 residues. Germline V gene data show CDR1 as SGHNT and CDR2 as YYREEE (reference sequence). CDR3 sequence reads: CASSLEGTGSHEQYF. For the CDR3, the DNA is TGTGCCAGCAGCTTGGAAGGGACAGGGTCGCACGAGCAGTACTTC.